The clone carrying this T cell receptor (beta chain) has ten or more counts. Its specificity is unknown. The sample comes from a study of T cell repertoires in cytomegalovirus infection. Overall study context: Indications came from public TCR beta signatures; they pointed to CMV infection and to a matching HLA type. Study-level findings and limits: There were carriers of CMV plus the relevant HLA, and cumulative public TCR beta family frequency identified them.

The CDR3 spans 14 residues. Per the germline V gene, CDR1 is MDHEN and CDR2 is SYDVKM. V shed 6 bases and J shed 4 bases, with 15 bases lying between them. TCRdb redid the calling of the reads with MiXCR, one entry per CDR3 protein. The table has around 270,000 distinct CDR3 sequences, roughly 10% seen once. This receptor was identified in a human donor in good health (CMV status not recorded). Some clones in this sample may be carry-over from other donors' samples. Sequencing was performed on PBMCs. This chain uses TRBV28 with TRBJ1-2; D call uncertain. CDR3 amino acids: CASSRGGSGYGYTF. Here the CDR3 DNA reads TGTGCCAGCAGCCGAGGTGGGAGCGGCTATGGCTACACCTTC.